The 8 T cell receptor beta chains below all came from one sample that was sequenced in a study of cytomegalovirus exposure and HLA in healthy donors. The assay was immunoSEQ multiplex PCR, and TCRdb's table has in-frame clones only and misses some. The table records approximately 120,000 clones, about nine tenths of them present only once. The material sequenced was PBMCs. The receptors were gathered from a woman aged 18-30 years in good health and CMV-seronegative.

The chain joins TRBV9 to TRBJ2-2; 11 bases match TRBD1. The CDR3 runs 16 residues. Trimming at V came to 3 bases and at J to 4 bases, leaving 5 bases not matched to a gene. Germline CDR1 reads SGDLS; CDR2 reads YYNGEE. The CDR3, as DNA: TGTGCCAGCAGCGCCCGGACAGGGGGCCTCACCGGGGAGCTGTTTTTT. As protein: CASSARTGGLTGELFF.

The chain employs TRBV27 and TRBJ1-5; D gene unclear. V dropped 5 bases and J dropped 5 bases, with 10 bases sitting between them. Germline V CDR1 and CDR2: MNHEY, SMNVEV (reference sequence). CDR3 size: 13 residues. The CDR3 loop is CASSLLRDQPQHF. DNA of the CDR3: TGTGCCAGCAGTCTCCTCCGCGATCAGCCCCAGCATTTT.

The CDR3 is CASIAEGASYEQYF. The CDR3 DNA reads TGTGCCAGCATTGCGGAGGGGGCGTCCTACGAGCAGTACTTC. The chain employs TRBV2 and TRBJ2-7; possible D gene TRBD1, 7 bases. Germline lookup yields CDR1 SNHLY and CDR2 FYNNEI. The CDR3 consists of 14 residues. Trimming removed 7 bases from V and 1 base from J, with 14 bases in between.

CDR3 bases: TGTGCCAGCAGCTTCCTCCCAGGGGGCTTTAGCACAGATACGCAGTATTTT. Its translation: CASSFLPGGFSTDTQYF. The chain combines TRBV5-6 with TRBJ2-3; 8 nucleotides match TRBD1. The CDR3 covers 17 residues. From germline, CDR1 is SGHDT and CDR2 YYEEEE. Trimming removed 2 bases from V and 0 bases from J; junction bases left unmatched: 8. The whole variable domain, remainder taken from reference TRBV5-6 and TRBJ2-3, is DAGVTQSPTHLIKTRGQQVTLRCSPKSGHDTVSWYQQALGQGPQFIFQYYEEEERQRGNFPDRFSGHQFPNYSSELNVNALLLGDSALYLCASSFLPGGFSTDTQYFGPGTRLTVL.

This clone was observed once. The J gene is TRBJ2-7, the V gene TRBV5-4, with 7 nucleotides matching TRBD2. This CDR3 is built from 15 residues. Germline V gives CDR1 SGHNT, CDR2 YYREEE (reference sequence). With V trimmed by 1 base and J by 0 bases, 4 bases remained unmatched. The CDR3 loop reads CASSLFPSGSYEQYF. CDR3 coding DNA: TGTGCCAGCAGCTTGTTCCCTAGCGGCTCCTACGAGCAGTACTTC.

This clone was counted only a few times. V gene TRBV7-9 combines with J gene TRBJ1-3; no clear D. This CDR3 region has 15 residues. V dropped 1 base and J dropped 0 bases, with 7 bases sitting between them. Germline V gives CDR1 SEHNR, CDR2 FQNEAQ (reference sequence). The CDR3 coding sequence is TGTGCCAGCAGCTTAGATTTGGCCTCTGGAAACACCATATATTTT. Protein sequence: CASSLDLASGNTIYF.

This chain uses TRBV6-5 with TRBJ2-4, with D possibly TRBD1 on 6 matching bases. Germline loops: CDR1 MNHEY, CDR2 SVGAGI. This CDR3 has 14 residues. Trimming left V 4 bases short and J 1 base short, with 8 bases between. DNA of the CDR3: TGTGCCAGCAGTTTGGGGGCGGCCAAAAACATTCAGTACTTC. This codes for CASSLGAAKNIQYF.

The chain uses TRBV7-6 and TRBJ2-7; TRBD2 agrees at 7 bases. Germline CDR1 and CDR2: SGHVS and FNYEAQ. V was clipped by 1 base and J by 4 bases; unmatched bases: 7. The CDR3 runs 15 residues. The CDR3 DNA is TGTGCCAGCAGCTTAGGCGGCGGGAGTAGGTACGAGCAGTACTTC. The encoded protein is CASSLGGGSRYEQYF.